Listed below are T cell receptor beta chains from one sample, sequenced in a study of CD8 T cells in ankylosing spondylitis. Via MiXCR, TCRdb re-called the 5' RACE reads, giving one row per CDR3 protein. Among 150,000 or so distinct CDR3 sequences, roughly 10% were seen once, and the ten largest hold more than 12%. The specimen was blood, either unsorted or a sorted T cell fraction (not recorded which). The receptor set was obtained from a female donor with ankylosing spondylitis or in good health (not recorded which). The CDR3 runs from the conserved cysteine through the conserved F or W. Clone size is given for some rows only: seen once, a few or many times, or a class if the clone is expanded.

j_call: TRBJ2-1; v_call: TRBV5-6; clone_size: few; cdr3_aa: CASSLAASGFNEQFF
j_call: TRBJ1-1; v_call: TRBV6-4; clone_size: NA; cdr3_aa: CASSARDPTQMNTEAFF
j_call: TRBJ2-7; v_call: TRBV27; clone_size: NA; cdr3_aa: CASSPYRGLRNEQYF
j_call: TRBJ2-7; v_call: TRBV10-1; clone_size: NA; cdr3_aa: CASSEEEIHEQYF
j_call: TRBJ1-1; v_call: TRBV25-1; clone_size: few; cdr3_aa: CASSDWDRTEAFF
j_call: TRBJ2-3; v_call: TRBV11-2; clone_size: NA; cdr3_aa: CASYRGAGSDTQYF
j_call: TRBJ1-1; v_call: TRBV5-1; clone_size: many; cdr3_aa: CASNLFQGATEAFF
j_call: TRBJ1-5; v_call: TRBV30; clone_size: NA; cdr3_aa: CAWSDSYSNQPQHF
j_call: TRBJ2-2; v_call: TRBV5-6; clone_size: few; cdr3_aa: CASSLGGSVASVTGELFF
j_call: TRBJ1-2; v_call: TRBV10-3; clone_size: NA; cdr3_aa: CAISETLRDSNGYTF
j_call: TRBJ1-5; v_call: TRBV7-8; clone_size: few; cdr3_aa: CASSLVRQGDYSNQPQHF
j_call: TRBJ2-1; v_call: TRBV6-2/TRBV6-3; clone_size: NA; cdr3_aa: CASSYAVSYNEQFF
j_call: TRBJ2-1; v_call: TRBV6-1; clone_size: NA; cdr3_aa: CASTPTPGLVSEQFF
j_call: TRBJ2-7; v_call: TRBV27; clone_size: NA; cdr3_aa: CASSLAGGAYEQYF
j_call: TRBJ2-1; v_call: TRBV5-6; clone_size: many; cdr3_aa: CASSWGQGIDQFF
j_call: TRBJ1-2; v_call: TRBV19; clone_size: few; cdr3_aa: CASSIFGQGHYGYTF
j_call: TRBJ2-7; v_call: TRBV4-1; clone_size: few; cdr3_aa: CASSQNYSGSFGYEQYF
j_call: TRBJ2-7; v_call: TRBV27; clone_size: few; cdr3_aa: CASSSYNDRGYEQYF
j_call: TRBJ1-1; v_call: TRBV6-2/TRBV6-3; clone_size: many; cdr3_aa: CASSYGTAIKAFF
j_call: TRBJ1-5; v_call: TRBV27; clone_size: NA; cdr3_aa: CASSPETVLDQPQHF
j_call: TRBJ2-7; v_call: TRBV28; clone_size: many; cdr3_aa: CASPARSLWYEQYF
j_call: TRBJ1-1; v_call: TRBV6-6; clone_size: NA; cdr3_aa: CARGGTEAFF
j_call: TRBJ2-2; v_call: TRBV4-3; clone_size: NA; cdr3_aa: CASSRTAFGRITGELFF
j_call: TRBJ1-1; v_call: TRBV4-3; clone_size: NA; cdr3_aa: CASSHLQDTEAFF
j_call: TRBJ2-5; v_call: TRBV6-2/TRBV6-3; clone_size: many; cdr3_aa: CASSLFKSGSGETQYF
j_call: TRBJ2-3; v_call: TRBV24-1; clone_size: NA; cdr3_aa: CATSAGQGTDTQYF
j_call: TRBJ1-2; v_call: TRBV5-4; clone_size: NA; cdr3_aa: CASSFLGGNYGYTF
j_call: TRBJ1-1; v_call: TRBV10-2; clone_size: few; cdr3_aa: CASSESWGNTEAFF
j_call: TRBJ2-2; v_call: TRBV9; clone_size: few; cdr3_aa: CASSGPTGELFF
j_call: TRBJ2-7; v_call: TRBV20-1; clone_size: few; cdr3_aa: CSASGGLDAYEQYF
j_call: TRBJ2-5; v_call: TRBV27; clone_size: NA; cdr3_aa: CASSLSIAETQYF
j_call: TRBJ2-7; v_call: TRBV9; clone_size: few; cdr3_aa: CASSPTGVMTLNYEQYF
j_call: TRBJ2-2; v_call: TRBV4-3; clone_size: NA; cdr3_aa: CASSQAQQNTGELFF
j_call: TRBJ2-4; v_call: TRBV4-3; clone_size: many; cdr3_aa: CASSQETGDGFPENIQYF
j_call: TRBJ2-7; v_call: TRBV28; clone_size: few; cdr3_aa: CASKLAGALYEQYF
j_call: TRBJ2-7; v_call: TRBV5-1; clone_size: NA; cdr3_aa: CASSLGQGANEQYF
j_call: TRBJ1-2; v_call: TRBV27; clone_size: few; cdr3_aa: CASRGGSNYGYTF
j_call: TRBJ2-1; v_call: TRBV6-5; clone_size: NA; cdr3_aa: CASSYVEALINEQFF
j_call: TRBJ2-7; v_call: TRBV6-2/TRBV6-3; clone_size: NA; cdr3_aa: CASTTLPGHDYEQYF
j_call: TRBJ2-1; v_call: TRBV12-3/TRBV12-4; clone_size: few; cdr3_aa: CASSLLGGQGQNEQFF
j_call: TRBJ2-1; v_call: TRBV25-1; clone_size: few; cdr3_aa: CASSEYFKSTSSYNEQFF
j_call: TRBJ2-5; v_call: TRBV5-1; clone_size: NA; cdr3_aa: CASSLYPGPVETQYF
j_call: TRBJ1-1; v_call: TRBV5-1; clone_size: many; cdr3_aa: CASSKNPGGTEAFF
j_call: TRBJ2-3; v_call: TRBV28; clone_size: few; cdr3_aa: CASSFRTGGRADTQYF
j_call: TRBJ1-1; v_call: TRBV7-6; clone_size: NA; cdr3_aa: CASSLDLGTEAFF